This TCR beta chain was identified during a study of CD4 T cells in relation to SARS-CoV-2 and coronaviruses. Study overall: PBMCs were cultured with antigen for about eleven days before TCR beta sequencing.

75,000 to 100,000 naive or memory CD4+ cells were cultured with CEF peptides for roughly 10 days. Naive and memory CD4+ T cells were cultured with CEF, then survey-sequenced. Generated by immunoSEQ multiplex PCR, the TCRdb table keeps only in-frame clones and is missing some. The data show some 38,000 clones, with about three quarters seen just once and approximately 20% held by the top ten. The CDR3 is 12 amino acids. Germline assignment: CDR1 LNHNV and CDR2 YYDKDF (reference sequence). J was trimmed by 8 bases and V by 1 base; bases with no gene match: 0. Regarding the study as a whole: Memory recall responses, not primary responses primed in culture, are what the assay detects.

Comment on this clone: Its matching antigen is unknown.

Sequencing was done on a sample of memory CD4+ T cells from PBMCs, cultured in vitro. V usage is TRBV15 and J usage is TRBJ2-3; 7 bases line up with TRBD2. The receptor's source is an adult with COVID-19. The CDR3 DNA follows: TGTGCCACCAGCAGAGCGGGAGGTACGCAGTATTTT. This encodes CATSRAGGTQYF. The whole variable domain, remainder taken from reference TRBV15 and TRBJ2-3, is DAMVIQNPRYQVTQFGKPVTLSCSQTLNHNVMYWYQQKSSQAPKLLFHYYDKDFNNEADTPDNFQSRRPNTSFCFLDIRSPGLGDTAMYLCATSRAGGTQYFGPGTRLTVL.